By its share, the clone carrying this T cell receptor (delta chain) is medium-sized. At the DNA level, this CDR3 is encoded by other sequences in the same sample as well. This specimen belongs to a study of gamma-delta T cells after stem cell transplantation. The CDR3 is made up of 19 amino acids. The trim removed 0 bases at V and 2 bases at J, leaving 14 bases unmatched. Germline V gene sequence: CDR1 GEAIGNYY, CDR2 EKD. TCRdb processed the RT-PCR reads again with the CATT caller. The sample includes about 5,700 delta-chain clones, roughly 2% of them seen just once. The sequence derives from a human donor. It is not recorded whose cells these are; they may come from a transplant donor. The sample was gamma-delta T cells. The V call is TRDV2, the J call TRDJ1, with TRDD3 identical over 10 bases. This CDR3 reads CACDTVGGYRESYTDKLIF. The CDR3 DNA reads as TGTGCCTGTGACACCGTTGGGGGATACCGAGAATCGTATACCGATAAACTCATCTTT.